The 21 T cell receptor beta chains below all came from one sample that was sequenced in a study of blood T cell repertoires in COVID-19. TCRdb's table, derived via immunoSEQ multiplex PCR, lists solely in-frame clones and lacks some. The data show roughly 360,000 clones, with roughly four fifths seen just once and approximately 5% held by the top ten. The sequenced material came from PBMCs or T cells enriched from blood (not recorded which). All receptors come from a woman aged 45-60 years who had recovered from COVID-19.

The chain uses TRBV6-5 and TRBJ1-1; 9 bases line up with TRBD1. From germline, CDR1 is MNHEY and CDR2 SVGAGI. CDR3 length equals 13 residues. The V and J ends lost 9 bases and 1 base, in that order; junction bases with no gene match: 3. This CDR3 is CASRDRANTEAFF. DNA for the CDR3: TGTGCCAGTAGGGACAGGGCGAACACTGAAGCTTTCTTT.

The CDR3 is CASSLQAGGPYF. CDR3 in DNA: TGTGCCAGCAGTTTGCAGGCGGGAGGGCCGTACTTC. This chain links TRBV12-3 or TRBV12-4 with TRBJ2-7, with 9 nucleotides matching TRBD2. Losses at the gene ends were 3 bases for V and 12 bases for J; bases not matched to a gene: 6. There are 12 residues in the CDR3.

The chain uses TRBV10-1 and TRBJ2-5; 7 bases are a match to TRBD2. Germline V gives CDR1 WNHNN, CDR2 SYGVQD (reference sequence). V shed 8 bases and J 3 bases; nucleotides not matched to a gene: 9. The CDR3 runs 14 residues. CDR3 DNA: TGCGCCAGCGGTGGTGCGGGAGTCAAAGAGACCCAGTACTTC. It translates to CASGGAGVKETQYF.

The chain combines TRBV2 with TRBJ1-1, with D tentatively TRBD1 (6 bases). Trimming took off 6 bases at V and 3 bases at J, with 14 bases between the two ends. CDR3 length equals 14 residues. Germline V gives CDR1 SNHLY, CDR2 FYNNEI. The DNA of the CDR3 is TGTGCCAGCAGAAAAGCAGGGGTGGACACTGAAGCTTTCTTT. Translation: CASRKAGVDTEAFF.

J is TRBJ2-5 and V is TRBV11-3; D is undetermined. This CDR3 spans 12 amino acids. Germline CDR1 is SGHNT and CDR2 is YENEEA. V was shortened by 3 bases and J by 2 bases, with 4 bases between the two germline ends. The CDR3 is CASSFSQETQYF. The CDR3 DNA sequence: TGTGCCAGCAGCTTCTCTCAAGAGACCCAGTACTTC.

In this sample, this clone turned up once. The chain employs TRBV10-3 and TRBJ1-1; weak D call: TRBD1 (5 bases). Germline CDR1 ENHRY, CDR2 SYGVKD. The CDR3 length is 13 residues. V lost 8 bases to trimming and J lost 2 bases, with 12 bases between them. The CDR3 bases are TGTGCCATCGCCAGGGAGGGAAACACTGAAGCTTTCTTT. This sequence encodes CAIAREGNTEAFF.

The chain combines TRBV5-1 with TRBJ1-1; 7 positions agree with TRBD1. The CDR3 length is 16 residues. V gave up 4 bases and J gave up 0 bases; unmatched junction bases: 9. From germline, CDR1 is SGHRS and CDR2 YFSETQ. CDR3: CASSARDSSMNTEAFF. The CDR3 DNA sequence: TGCGCCAGCAGCGCCCGGGACAGTAGCATGAACACTGAAGCTTTCTTT.

The chain uses TRBV18 and TRBJ2-1; 7 bases align to TRBD2. This CDR3 is built from 14 residues. The germline V gene has CDR1 KGHSH and CDR2 LQKENI. V lost 4 bases and J lost 3; bases outside the gene matches: 3. DNA for the CDR3: TGTGCCAGCTCACGGCTAGCGGTCTACAATGAGCAGTTCTTC. Translated: CASSRLAVYNEQFF.

This chain links TRBV28 with TRBJ1-5; 7 nucleotides align to TRBD1. The ends lost 6 bases at V and 0 bases at J; junction bases unmatched: 11. Germline V gene sequence: CDR1 MDHEN, CDR2 SYDVKM. This CDR3 has 17 amino acids. The CDR3 coding sequence is TGTGCCAGCAGCGGATCCGGGACAGTATATAGCAATCAGCCCCAGCATTTT. It codes for CASSGSGTVYSNQPQHF.

The V and J genes are TRBV7-8 and TRBJ1-3; 10 bases align to TRBD1. V gave up 4 bases and J gave up 2 bases; unmatched junction bases: 5. The CDR3 is 16 residues long. Looked up from germline, CDR1 is SGHVS and CDR2 is FQNEAQ. DNA of the CDR3: TGTGCCAGCAGCTCACACGGACAGGGGGCTGGAAACACCATATATTTT. This encodes CASSSHGQGAGNTIYF.

V usage is TRBV4-3 and J usage is TRBJ2-1, with TRBD2 as a possible D gene (6 bases). Trimming cost V 0 bases and J 2 bases, with 8 bases left between them. The germline CDR1 and CDR2 sequences are LGHNA and YSLEER. This CDR3 contains 15 residues. Here the CDR3 reads CASSQDGGTYNEQFF. CDR3 coding DNA: TGCGCCAGCAGCCAAGATGGGGGGACCTACAATGAGCAGTTCTTC.

This clone has a handful of counts. The V gene is TRBV5-4, the J gene TRBJ2-1, with 7 nucleotides matching TRBD2. There are 17 residues in the CDR3. CDR1 and CDR2 (germline): SGHNT, YYREEE (reference sequence). After removal of 4 bases from V and 4 bases from J, the junction contained 14 bases not matched to a gene. The CDR3 region has the DNA TGTGCCAGCAGCGACCGGGCCCAGCGGGGACTTTACAATGAGCAGTTCTTC. Translation: CASSDRAQRGLYNEQFF.

In regard to this clone: Distinct nucleotide sequences in the sample also encode this CDR3. The CDR3 coding sequence is TGTGCCAGCAGCTTCAGTAACTATGGCTACACCTTC. Amino acid sequence: CASSFSNYGYTF. The chain is built from TRBV7-2 and TRBJ1-2, with D hard to call. The CDR3 loop spans 12 amino acids. V gave up 3 bases and J gave up 1 base, with 3 bases separating them. Germline V lookup: CDR1 SGHTA, CDR2 FQGNSA.

This chain links TRBV6-2 or TRBV6-3 with TRBJ1-5, with 7 bases fitting TRBD1. Germline V gene sequence: CDR1 MNHEY, CDR2 SVGEGT. J gave up 1 base and V 6 bases, and 15 bases lay outside the gene matches. CDR3 length: 18 amino acids. DNA of the CDR3: TGTGCCAGCAGCTTCACAGGGGTTACTGTCGGGAGCAATCAGCCCCAGCATTTT. It yields the protein CASSFTGVTVGSNQPQHF.

This clone was seen more than once but under ten times. This chain joins TRBV30 and TRBJ2-4, with TRBD2 matching 8 bases. The CDR3 extends over 17 amino acids. CDR1 GTSNPN and CDR2 SVGIG come from the germline V gene (reference sequence). The trim removed 2 bases at V and 2 bases at J, leaving 11 bases unmatched. The CDR3 DNA reads as TGTGCCTGGAGTCCCCAAGGGCGGGGGGATACCAAAAACATTCAGTACTTC. This gives the protein CAWSPQGRGDTKNIQYF. Together with reference TRBV30 and TRBJ2-4, the CDR3 gives the full variable domain: SQTIHQWPATLVQPVGSPLSLECTVEGTSNPNLYWYRQAAGRGLQLLFYSVGIGQISSEVPQNLSASRPQDRQFILSSKKLLLSDSGFYLCAWSPQGRGDTKNIQYFGAGTRLSVL.

V gene TRBV19 combines with J gene TRBJ2-1; 11 nucleotides agree with TRBD2. J lost 10 bases, V lost 7 bases, and 9 bases had no gene match. CDR3 length: 14 amino acids. Germline CDR1 and CDR2: LNHDA and SQIVND (reference sequence). The chain's CDR3 is CASMVAGGLGEQFF. The CDR3 nucleotides read TGTGCCAGTATGGTAGCGGGAGGGCTTGGGGAGCAGTTCTTC.

In this sample, this clone turned up a few times. The rearrangement links TRBV19 to TRBJ2-2; 9 bases are a match to TRBD2. V shed 4 bases, J shed 5 bases, and the junction held 5 bases outside the gene matches. Germline V gene lookup returns CDR1 LNHDA and CDR2 SQIVND (reference sequence). This CDR3 contains 15 residues. The DNA for the CDR3 is TGTGCCAGTAGTAATAGCGGGGGTGGAACCGGGGAGCTGTTTTTT. Amino acids: CASSNSGGGTGELFF.

J is TRBJ2-5 and V is TRBV11-3; 9 positions match TRBD1. This CDR3 is built from 13 residues. The V segment lost 7 bases and the J segment 8 bases; nucleotides outside the gene matches: 8. Germline-derived CDR1 and CDR2 are SGHNT and YENEEA. This CDR3 reads CASNADRGLTQYF. CDR3 DNA sequence: TGTGCCAGCAACGCGGACAGGGGATTAACCCAGTACTTC.

The CDR3 reads CASSSDRGLGNTEAFF. CDR3 nucleotides: TGTGCCAGCAGTTCTGACAGGGGGCTCGGGAACACTGAAGCTTTCTTT. The chain carries TRBV2 and TRBJ1-1; 10 bases fit TRBD1. The CDR3 extends over 16 amino acids. The V gene end was trimmed by 5 bases and the J gene end by 1 base; junction bases not matched to a gene: 7. Germline CDR1 reads SNHLY; CDR2 reads FYNNEI.

The rearrangement uses TRBV7-9 and TRBJ1-1; D is unclear. Germline lookup yields CDR1 SEHNR and CDR2 FQNEAQ (reference sequence). Trimming cost V 5 bases and J 5 bases, with 18 bases left between them. The CDR3 extends over 15 amino acids. The CDR3 DNA follows: TGTGCCAGCAGCCTACTCGGGAGCGGTGGGACTGAAGCTTTCTTT. Translation: CASSLLGSGGTEAFF.

The chain recombines TRBV6-4 with TRBJ1-6; TRBD1 might be the D (5 bases). The CDR3 covers 15 residues. Trimming cost V 2 bases and J 7 bases, with 12 bases left between them. Germline V gene sequence: CDR1 MRHNA, CDR2 SNTAGT. The chain's CDR3 is CASSDGSGRNSPLHF. DNA of the CDR3: TGTGCCAGCAGTGACGGGTCAGGGAGGAATTCACCCCTCCACTTT.